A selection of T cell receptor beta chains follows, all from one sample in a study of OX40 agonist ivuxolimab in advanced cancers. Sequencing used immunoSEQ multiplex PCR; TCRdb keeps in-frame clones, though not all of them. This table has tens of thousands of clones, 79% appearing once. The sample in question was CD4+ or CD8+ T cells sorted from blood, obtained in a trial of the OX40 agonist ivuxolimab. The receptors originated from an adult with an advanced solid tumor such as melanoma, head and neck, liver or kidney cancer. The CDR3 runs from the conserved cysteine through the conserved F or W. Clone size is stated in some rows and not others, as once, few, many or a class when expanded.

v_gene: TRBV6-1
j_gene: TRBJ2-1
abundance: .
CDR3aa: CATRGLAGPYNEQFF

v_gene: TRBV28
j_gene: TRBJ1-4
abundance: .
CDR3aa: CASSHAGEMGEKLFF

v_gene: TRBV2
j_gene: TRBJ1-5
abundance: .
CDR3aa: CASSELQGIAGQHF

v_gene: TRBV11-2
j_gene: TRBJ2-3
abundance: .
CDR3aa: CASSWGLAGADTQYF

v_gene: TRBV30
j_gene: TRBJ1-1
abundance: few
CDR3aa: CAWTVTRSFGGTEAFF

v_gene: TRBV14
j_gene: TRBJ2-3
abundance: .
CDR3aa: CASSQDLSGFRRDTQYF

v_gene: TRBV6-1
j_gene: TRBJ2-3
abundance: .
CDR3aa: CASRKRGGAADTQYF

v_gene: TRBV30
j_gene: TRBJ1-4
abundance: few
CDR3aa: CAWSVLSGATNEKLFF

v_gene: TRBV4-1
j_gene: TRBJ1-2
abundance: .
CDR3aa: CASSHEGPPSNYGYTF

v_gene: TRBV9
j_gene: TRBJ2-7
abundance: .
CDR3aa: CASSGGVEFYEQYF

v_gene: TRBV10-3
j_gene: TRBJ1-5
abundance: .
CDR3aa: CAISDSGGHQPQHF

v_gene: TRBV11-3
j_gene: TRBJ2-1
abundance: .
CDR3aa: CASSSGTEIYNEQFF

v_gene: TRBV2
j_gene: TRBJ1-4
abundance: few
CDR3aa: CASSERGAGTGEKLFF

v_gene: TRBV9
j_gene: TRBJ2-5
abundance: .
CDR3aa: CASSVAIAGGQETQYF

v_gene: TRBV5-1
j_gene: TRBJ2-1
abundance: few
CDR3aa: CASSSPPGQGYNEQFF

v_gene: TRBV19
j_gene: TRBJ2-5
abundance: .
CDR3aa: CASRGGRETQYF

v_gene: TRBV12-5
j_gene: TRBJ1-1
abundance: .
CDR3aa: CASGPVTGPEAFF

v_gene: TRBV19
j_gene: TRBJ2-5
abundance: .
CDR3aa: CASSNSGFQETQYF

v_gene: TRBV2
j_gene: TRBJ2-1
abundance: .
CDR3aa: CASRTGTTYNEQFF

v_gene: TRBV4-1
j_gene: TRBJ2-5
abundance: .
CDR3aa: CASSYRDSQETQYF

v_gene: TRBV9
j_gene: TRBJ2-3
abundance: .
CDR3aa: CASSFSPRPDGNTQYF

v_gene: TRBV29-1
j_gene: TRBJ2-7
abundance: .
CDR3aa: CSGGGLVGEQYF

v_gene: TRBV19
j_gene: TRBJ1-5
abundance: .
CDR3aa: CASSMRQGSSNQPQHF

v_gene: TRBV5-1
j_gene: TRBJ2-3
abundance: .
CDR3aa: CASSLWLAGSTDTQYF

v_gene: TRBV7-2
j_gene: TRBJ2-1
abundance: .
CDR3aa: CASSLHRLPNEQFF

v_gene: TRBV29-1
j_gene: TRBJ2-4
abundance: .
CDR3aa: CSVLAGSGKNIQYF

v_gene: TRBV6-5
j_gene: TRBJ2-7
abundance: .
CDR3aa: CASSSTSGVYEQYF

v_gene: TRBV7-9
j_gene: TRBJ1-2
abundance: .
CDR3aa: CASSSQGSGYGYTF

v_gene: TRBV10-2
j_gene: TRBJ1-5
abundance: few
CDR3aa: CASSRTDNQPQHF

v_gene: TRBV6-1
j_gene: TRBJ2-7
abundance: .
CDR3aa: CASSAIMSAYEQYF

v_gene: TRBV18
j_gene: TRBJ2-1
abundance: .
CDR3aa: CAISPRLNNEQFF

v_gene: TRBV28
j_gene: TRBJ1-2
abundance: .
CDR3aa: CASSPGQGHGYTF

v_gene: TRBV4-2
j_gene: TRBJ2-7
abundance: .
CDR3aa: CASSQAGTSGSYEQYF

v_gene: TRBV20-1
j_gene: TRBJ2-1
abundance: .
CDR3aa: CSMDPDNEQFF

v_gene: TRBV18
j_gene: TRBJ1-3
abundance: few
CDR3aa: CASSRDSSGNTIYF

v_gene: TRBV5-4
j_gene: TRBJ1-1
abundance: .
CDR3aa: CASSLGRGSTEAFF

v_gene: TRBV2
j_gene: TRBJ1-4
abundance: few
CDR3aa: CASSSVGAANEKLFF

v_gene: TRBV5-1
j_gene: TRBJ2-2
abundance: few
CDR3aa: CASSPRTGEAGELFF

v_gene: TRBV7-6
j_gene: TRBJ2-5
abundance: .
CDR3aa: CASSLASDSQETQYF

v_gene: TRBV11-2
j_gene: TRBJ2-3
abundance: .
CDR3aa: CASSLRLGGATDTQYF

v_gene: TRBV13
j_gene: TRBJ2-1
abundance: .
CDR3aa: CASSRLAGVGYNEQFF

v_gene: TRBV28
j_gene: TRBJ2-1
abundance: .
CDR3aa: CASSSGTAQGEQFF

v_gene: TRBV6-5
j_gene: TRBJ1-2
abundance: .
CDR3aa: CASRGVLGDYGYTF

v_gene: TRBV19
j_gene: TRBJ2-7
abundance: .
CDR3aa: CASSISAGSNEQYF

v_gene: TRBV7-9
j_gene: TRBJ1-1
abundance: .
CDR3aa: CASSFTPNTEAFF

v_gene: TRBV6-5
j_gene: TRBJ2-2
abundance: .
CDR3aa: CASSYSTAPNTGELFF

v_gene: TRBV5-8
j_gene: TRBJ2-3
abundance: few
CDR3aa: CASSLGLMTTDTQYF

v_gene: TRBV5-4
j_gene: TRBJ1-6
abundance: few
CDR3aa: CASSQMDRGQSSPLHF

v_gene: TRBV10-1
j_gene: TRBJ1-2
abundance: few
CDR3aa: CASSDGTSRGYTF

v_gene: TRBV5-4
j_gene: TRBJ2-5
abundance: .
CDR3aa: CASSSPGRPNQETQYF

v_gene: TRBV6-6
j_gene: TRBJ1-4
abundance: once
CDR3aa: CASSAHPTANEKLFF

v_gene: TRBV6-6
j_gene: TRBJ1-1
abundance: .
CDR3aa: CASSNTGMNTEAFF